The present T cell receptor beta chain was sequenced within a study of blood T cell repertoires in COVID-19. The assay was immunoSEQ multiplex PCR, and TCRdb's table has in-frame clones only and misses some. This sample has more than 300,000 clones, with around four fifths found just once. The CDR3 sequence is 13 residues long. Germline-derived CDR1 and CDR2 are MNHEY and SMNVEV (reference sequence). V lost 5 bases, J lost 3 bases, and 10 bases lay in between. Sequencing was done on a sample of peripheral blood. V and J are TRBV27 and TRBJ1-2; D gene unclear. This clonotype was obtained from a woman in her forties or fifties with acute or convalescent COVID-19. CDR3 coding DNA: TGTGCCAGCAGTATCACTAGGGACTATGGCTACACCTTC. Its protein product is CASSITRDYGYTF.